This entry is about one TCR beta chain. From the 5' RACE reads, TCRdb called clonotypes with MiXCR, one entry per CDR3 protein. The data hold roughly 690,000 distinct CDR3 sequences, with 21% observed a single time. The source of the sample is a study of identical twins. Germline-derived CDR1 and CDR2 are SGHDN and FVKESK. CDR3 length: 16 residues. With 4 bases removed from V and 2 bases from J, the gap between germline ends came to 16 bases. These same data were also listed under a study on T cells expressing NK-cell markers. That study adds: A handful of donors showed these clonotypes also leading the CD3+CD56-NKG2C+ fraction.

This receptor was taken from a young woman in good health. The source material was PBMCs. The chain is built from TRBV14 and TRBJ2-3; tentative D call: TRBD2 (6 bases). CDR3 in amino acids: CASSRRESGYTDTQYF. CDR3 nucleotide sequence: TGTGCCAGCAGCCGGAGAGAAAGCGGGTACACAGATACGCAGTATTTT.